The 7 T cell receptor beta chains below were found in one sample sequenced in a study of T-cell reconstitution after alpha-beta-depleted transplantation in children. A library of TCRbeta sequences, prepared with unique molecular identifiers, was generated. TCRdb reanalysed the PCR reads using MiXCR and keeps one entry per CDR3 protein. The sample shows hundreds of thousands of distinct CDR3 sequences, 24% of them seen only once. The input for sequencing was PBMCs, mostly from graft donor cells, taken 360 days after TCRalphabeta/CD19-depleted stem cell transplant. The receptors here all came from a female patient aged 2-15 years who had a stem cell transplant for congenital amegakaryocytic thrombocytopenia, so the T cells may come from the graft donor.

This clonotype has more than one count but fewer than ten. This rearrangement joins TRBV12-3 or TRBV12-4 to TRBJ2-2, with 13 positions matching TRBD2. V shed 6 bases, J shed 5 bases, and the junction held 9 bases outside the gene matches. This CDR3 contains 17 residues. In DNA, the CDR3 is TGTGCCAGCAGCCAACTAGCGGGGGGGCTTGGTACCGGGGAGCTGTTTTTT. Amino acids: CASSQLAGGLGTGELFF.

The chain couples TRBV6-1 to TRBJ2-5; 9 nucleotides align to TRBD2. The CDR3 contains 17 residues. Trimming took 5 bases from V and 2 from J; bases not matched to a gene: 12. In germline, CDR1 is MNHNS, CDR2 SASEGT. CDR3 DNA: TGTGCCAGCAGTCTCACCCGCGGGAGGGCCTTTCAAGAGACCCAGTACTTC. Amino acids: CASSLTRGRAFQETQYF.

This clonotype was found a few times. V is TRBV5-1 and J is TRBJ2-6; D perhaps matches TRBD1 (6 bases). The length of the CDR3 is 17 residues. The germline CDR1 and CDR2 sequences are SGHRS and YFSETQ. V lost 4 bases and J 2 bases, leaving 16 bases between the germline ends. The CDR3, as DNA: TGCGCCAGCAGCAAGACGTGGACAGTTACTGGGGCCAACGTCCTGACTTTC. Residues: CASSKTWTVTGANVLTF.

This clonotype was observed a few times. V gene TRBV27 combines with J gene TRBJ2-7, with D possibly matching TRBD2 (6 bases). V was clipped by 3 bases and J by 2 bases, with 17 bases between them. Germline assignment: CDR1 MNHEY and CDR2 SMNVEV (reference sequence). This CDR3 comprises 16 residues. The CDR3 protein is CASSFRGFSGTYEQYF. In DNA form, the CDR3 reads TGTGCCAGCAGTTTTCGGGGGTTTTCGGGAACCTACGAGCAGTACTTC.

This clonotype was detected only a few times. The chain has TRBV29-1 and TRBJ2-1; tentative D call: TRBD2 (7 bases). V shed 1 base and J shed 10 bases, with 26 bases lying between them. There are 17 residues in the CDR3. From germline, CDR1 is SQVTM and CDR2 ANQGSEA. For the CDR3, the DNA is TGCAGCGTTGAAGGCCCTAGCGGCAGGGGACCTACACCAGAGCAGTTCTTC. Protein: CSVEGPSGRGPTPEQFF.

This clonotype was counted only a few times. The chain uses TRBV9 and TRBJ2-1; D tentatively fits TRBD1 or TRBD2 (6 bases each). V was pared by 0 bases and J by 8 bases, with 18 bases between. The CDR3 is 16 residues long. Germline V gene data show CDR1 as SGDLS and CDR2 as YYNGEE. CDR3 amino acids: CASSVDGGGRRDEQFF. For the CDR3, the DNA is TGTGCCAGCAGCGTAGACGGTGGGGGGCGTCGGGATGAGCAGTTCTTC. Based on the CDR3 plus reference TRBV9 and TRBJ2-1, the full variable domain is DSGVTQTPKHLITATGQRVTLRCSPRSGDLSVYWYQQSLDQGLQFLIQYYNGEERAKGNILERFSAQQFPDLHSELNLSSLELGDSALYFCASSVDGGGRRDEQFFGPGTRLTVL.

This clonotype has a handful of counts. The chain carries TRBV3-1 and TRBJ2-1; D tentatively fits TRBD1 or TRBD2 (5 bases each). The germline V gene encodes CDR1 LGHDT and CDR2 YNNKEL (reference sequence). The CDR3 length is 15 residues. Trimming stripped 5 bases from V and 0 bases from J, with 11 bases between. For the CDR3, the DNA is TGTGCCAGCAGCGCAGGGACCAACTCCTACAATGAGCAGTTCTTC. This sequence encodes CASSAGTNSYNEQFF.